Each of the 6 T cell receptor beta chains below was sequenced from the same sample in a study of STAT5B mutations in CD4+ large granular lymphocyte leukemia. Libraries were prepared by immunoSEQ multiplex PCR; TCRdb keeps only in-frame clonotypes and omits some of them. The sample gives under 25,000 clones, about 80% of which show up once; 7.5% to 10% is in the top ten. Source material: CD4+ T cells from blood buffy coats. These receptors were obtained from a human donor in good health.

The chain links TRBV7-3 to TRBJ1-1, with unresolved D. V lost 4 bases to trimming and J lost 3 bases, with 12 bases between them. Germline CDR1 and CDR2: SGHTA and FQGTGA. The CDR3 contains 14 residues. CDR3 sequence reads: CASSSLGPDTEAFF. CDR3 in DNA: TGTGCCAGCAGCTCTCTAGGGCCAGACACTGAAGCTTTCTTT. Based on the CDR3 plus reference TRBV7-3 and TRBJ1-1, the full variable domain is GAGVSQTPSNKVTEKGKYVELRCDPISGHTALYWYRQSLGQGPEFLIYFQGTGAADDSGLPNDRFFAVRPEGSVSTLKIQRTERGDSAVYLCASSSLGPDTEAFFGQGTRLTVV.

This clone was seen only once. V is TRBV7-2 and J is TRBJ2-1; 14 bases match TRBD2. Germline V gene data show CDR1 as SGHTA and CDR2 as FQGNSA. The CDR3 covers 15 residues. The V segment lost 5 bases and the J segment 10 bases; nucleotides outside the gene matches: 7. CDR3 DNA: TGTGCCAGCAGCACAGCCGGGACTAGCGGGAGAGAGCAGTTCTTC. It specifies CASSTAGTSGREQFF.

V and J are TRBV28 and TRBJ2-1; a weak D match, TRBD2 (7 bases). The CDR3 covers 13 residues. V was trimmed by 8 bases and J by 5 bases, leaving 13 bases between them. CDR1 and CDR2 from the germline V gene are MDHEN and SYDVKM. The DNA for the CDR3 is TGTGCCAGCGGAATCGGGGGGCACAATGAGCAGTTCTTC. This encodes CASGIGGHNEQFF.

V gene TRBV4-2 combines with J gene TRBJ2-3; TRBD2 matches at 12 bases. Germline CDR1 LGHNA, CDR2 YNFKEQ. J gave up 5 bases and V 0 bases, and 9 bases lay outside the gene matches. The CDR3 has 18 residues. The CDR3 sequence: CASSQESLAGGVRDTQYF. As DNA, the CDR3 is TGTGCCAGCAGCCAAGAATCACTAGCGGGGGGAGTGAGAGATACGCAGTATTTT.

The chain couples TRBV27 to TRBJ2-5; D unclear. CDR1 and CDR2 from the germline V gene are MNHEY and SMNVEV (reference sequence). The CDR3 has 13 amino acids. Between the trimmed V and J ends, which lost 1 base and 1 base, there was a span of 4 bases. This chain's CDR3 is CASSLFFQETQYF. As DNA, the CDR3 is TGTGCCAGCAGTTTATTTTTCCAAGAGACCCAGTACTTC.

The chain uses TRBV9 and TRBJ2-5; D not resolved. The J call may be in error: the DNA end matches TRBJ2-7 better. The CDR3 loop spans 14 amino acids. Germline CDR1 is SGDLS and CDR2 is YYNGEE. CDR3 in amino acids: CASSVGMGFYEQYF. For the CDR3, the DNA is TGTGCCAGCAGCGTAGGGATGGGATTCTACGAGCAGTACTTC.